This T cell receptor beta chain was documented in a study of identical twins. Study observations and caveats: Insertions ran lower in abundant cord blood beta clonotypes, though not in memory repertoires.

TCRdb called the 5' RACE reads again in MiXCR, with one record for every CDR3 protein. There are 150,000 or so distinct CDR3 sequences in the sample; 3.5% occur only once, and more than 7% lies in the top ten. The CDR3 is 14 residues long. The V and J ends lost 4 bases and 6 bases, in that order; junction bases with no gene match: 4. The germline V gene encodes CDR1 SNHLY and CDR2 FYNNEI. As regards this clonotype: Its cognate antigen is unknown.

The sequencing sample was made of memory T cells sorted from blood. The chain combines TRBV2 with TRBJ2-2, with 8 nucleotides matching TRBD1. The receptor was derived from a young man in good health. The CDR3 coding sequence is TGTGCCAGCAGTGCACAGGGGGTCCCCGGGGAGCTGTTTTTT. It is translated as CASSAQGVPGELFF.